A selection of T cell receptor beta chains follows, all from one sample in a study of cytomegalovirus exposure and HLA in healthy donors. The repertoire was sequenced with immunoSEQ multiplex PCR; TCRdb's copy has only in-frame clones and lacks some. The table records about 170,000 clones, 84% of them present only once. Sequencing was done on a sample of PBMCs. These receptors all stem from a man younger than 35 in good health and CMV-seronegative. The CDR3 runs from the conserved cysteine through the conserved F or W. The order of the fields is D gene, V gene, clone size, J gene, CDR3 DNA, CDR3 protein. D genes are given only for firm matches. Size values are once, few and many counts, or a class for expanded clones, and some rows have none.

d_call: TRBD1; v_call: TRBV19; clone_size: .; j_call: TRBJ1-1; cdr3_nt: TGTGCCAGTAGTATATTGAGGGGACAGGGATCCACTGAAGCTTTCTTT; cdr3_aa: CASSILRGQGSTEAFF
d_call: .; v_call: TRBV18; clone_size: .; j_call: TRBJ1-5; cdr3_nt: TGTGCCAGCTCACCGGGGCGGGGTGATCAGCCCCAGCATTTT; cdr3_aa: CASSPGRGDQPQHF
d_call: TRBD1; v_call: TRBV28; clone_size: .; j_call: TRBJ2-1; cdr3_nt: TGTGCCAGCAGCAAGGACAGGGGAGATTTGAGTTACAATGAGCAGTTCTTC; cdr3_aa: CASSKDRGDLSYNEQFF
d_call: .; v_call: TRBV2; clone_size: .; j_call: TRBJ2-7; cdr3_nt: TGTGCCAGCAGTGGATCGACGGAGCTTCCCACCTCCGAGCAGTACTTC; cdr3_aa: CASSGSTELPTSEQYF
d_call: TRBD1; v_call: TRBV19; clone_size: .; j_call: TRBJ2-5; cdr3_nt: TGTGCCAGTAGTTTTCACGACAGGGAAGAGACCCAGTACTTC; cdr3_aa: CASSFHDREETQYF
d_call: TRBD1; v_call: TRBV5-1; clone_size: .; j_call: TRBJ2-1; cdr3_nt: TGCGCCAGCAGGGGTCCGGGACAGGGGGGGAATGAGCAGTTCTTC; cdr3_aa: CASRGPGQGGNEQFF
d_call: .; v_call: TRBV19; clone_size: .; j_call: TRBJ2-1; cdr3_nt: TGTGCCAGTAGCTCCTACGAGGAGAGCGAGCAGTTCTTC; cdr3_aa: CASSSYEESEQFF
d_call: .; v_call: TRBV7-9; clone_size: .; j_call: TRBJ2-7; cdr3_nt: TGTGCCAGCTCAGCTTCCACAGGGTTCCTCGAGCAGTACTTC; cdr3_aa: CASSASTGFLEQYF
d_call: .; v_call: TRBV5-1; clone_size: .; j_call: TRBJ1-1; cdr3_nt: TGCGCCAGCAGCTTGGCCCAGGGAATGGGTGGGCTGGGCACTGAAGCTTTCTTT; cdr3_aa: CASSLAQGMGGLGTEAFF
d_call: .; v_call: TRBV5-4; clone_size: .; j_call: TRBJ2-7; cdr3_nt: TGTGCCAGCAGCTTGCCGGGGAACCCCTACGAGCAGTACTTC; cdr3_aa: CASSLPGNPYEQYF
d_call: TRBD2; v_call: TRBV5-8; clone_size: .; j_call: TRBJ2-1; cdr3_nt: TGTGCCAGCAGCTTGGCTAGCGGGGGATTAAATGAGCAGTTCTTC; cdr3_aa: CASSLASGGLNEQFF
d_call: .; v_call: TRBV2; clone_size: .; j_call: TRBJ2-1; cdr3_nt: TGTGCCAGCTTAGTTGGGCTCGCAACAAATGAGCAGTTCTTC; cdr3_aa: CASLVGLATNEQFF
d_call: TRBD1; v_call: TRBV5-6; clone_size: .; j_call: TRBJ2-5; cdr3_nt: TGTGCCAGCAGCTTGTTCCGGGACAGACAAGAGACCCAGTACTTC; cdr3_aa: CASSLFRDRQETQYF
d_call: .; v_call: TRBV5-1; clone_size: .; j_call: TRBJ2-3; cdr3_nt: TGCGCCAGCACTCCTAGCGGCACAGATACGCAGTATTTT; cdr3_aa: CASTPSGTDTQYF
d_call: TRBD2; v_call: TRBV6-1; clone_size: .; j_call: TRBJ2-5; cdr3_nt: TGTGCCAGCAGTGATAGCGGGAGGCTCCAAGAGACCCAGTACTTC; cdr3_aa: CASSDSGRLQETQYF
d_call: .; v_call: TRBV6-6; clone_size: once; j_call: TRBJ1-5; cdr3_nt: TGTGCCAGCAGTTACTTGGGGACTACTAGCAATCAGCCCCAGCATTTT; cdr3_aa: CASSYLGTTSNQPQHF
d_call: .; v_call: TRBV4-1; clone_size: .; j_call: TRBJ1-5; cdr3_nt: TGCGCCAGCAGCCAAGAACCGCGTCAGCCCCAGCATTTT; cdr3_aa: CASSQEPRQPQHF
d_call: TRBD2; v_call: TRBV6-1; clone_size: few; j_call: TRBJ2-1; cdr3_nt: TGTGCCCACAGGCGGGAGGGTGACAATGAGCAGTTCTTC; cdr3_aa: CAHRREGDNEQFF
d_call: TRBD2; v_call: TRBV11-3; clone_size: .; j_call: TRBJ2-7; cdr3_nt: TGTGCCAGCAGCTTAAGACTAGCTCCCTACGAGCAGTACTTC; cdr3_aa: CASSLRLAPYEQYF
d_call: .; v_call: TRBV10-3; clone_size: .; j_call: TRBJ1-5; cdr3_nt: TGTGCCATCAGGCCGGGACACAATCAGCCCCAGCATTTT; cdr3_aa: CAIRPGHNQPQHF
d_call: TRBD1; v_call: TRBV10-3; clone_size: .; j_call: TRBJ1-1; cdr3_nt: TGTGCCATCAGGGCGCAGACAGGGCGGAACACTGAAGCCTTCTTT; cdr3_aa: CAIRAQTGRNTEAFF
d_call: TRBD1; v_call: TRBV19; clone_size: .; j_call: TRBJ1-1; cdr3_nt: TGTGCCAGTAGTTGGGGACAGATCACTGAAGCTTTCTTT; cdr3_aa: CASSWGQITEAFF
d_call: .; v_call: TRBV7-9; clone_size: .; j_call: TRBJ2-1; cdr3_nt: TGTGCCAGCAGCATGACGAGCGGGACATCCTACAATGAGCAGTTCTTC; cdr3_aa: CASSMTSGTSYNEQFF